The 8 T cell receptor beta chains presented below share a single source sample, sequenced in a study of T cell responses to AZD1222 COVID-19 vaccine. Repertoires were generated with immunoSEQ multiplex PCR, while TCRdb's copy carries only in-frame clones and drops some. The sample lists nearly 55,000 clones; about 89% were seen once. Sequenced here: peripheral blood, sampled 28 days after the second AZD1222 dose. Receptor source: an adult who received the AZD1222 COVID-19 vaccine.

The CDR3 here is CASSQEDPGLAASTDTQYF. CDR3 in DNA: TGCGCCAGCAGCCAAGAAGACCCTGGGCTAGCGGCTAGCACAGATACGCAGTATTTT. The J gene is TRBJ2-3, the V gene TRBV4-1, with 7 bases matching TRBD2. Germline lookup yields CDR1 MGHRA and CDR2 YSYEKL. The CDR3 consists of 19 residues. Trimming at V came to 0 bases and at J to 0 bases, leaving 12 bases not matched to a gene.

This sequence joins TRBV19 and TRBJ1-3, with a possible D match to TRBD1 (6 bases). Germline-derived CDR1 and CDR2 are LNHDA and SQIVND (reference sequence). Trimming left V 7 bases short and J 0 bases short, with 16 bases between. This CDR3 is 16 amino acids long. The CDR3 protein is CASIKEGGVSGNTIYF. CDR3 bases: TGTGCCAGTATAAAAGAAGGGGGTGTCTCTGGAAACACCATATATTTT. Together with reference TRBV19 and TRBJ1-3, the CDR3 gives the full variable domain: DGGITQSPKYLFRKEGQNVTLSCEQNLNHDAMYWYRQDPGQGLRLIYYSQIVNDFQKGDIAEGYSVSREKKESFPLTVTSAQKNPTAFYLCASIKEGGVSGNTIYFGEGSWLTVV.

This clone was counted between two and nine times. This rearrangement joins TRBV24-1 to TRBJ2-7; D call uncertain. Trimming left V 4 bases short and J 2 bases short, with 8 bases between. There are 13 residues in the CDR3. Germline V CDR1 and CDR2: KGHDR, SFDVKD. The CDR3 nucleotides are TGTGCCACCAGTGACCCTTGGACCTACGAGCAGTACTTC. Translation: CATSDPWTYEQYF.

This chain uses TRBV6-4 with TRBJ2-7, with D unresolved. The CDR3 loop spans 16 amino acids. The V gene's germline CDR1 is MRHNA and CDR2 SNTAGT. With 10 bases removed from V and 0 bases from J, the gap between germline ends came to 22 bases. CDR3 region: CAIPRAVQYGSYEQYF. The CDR3 DNA follows: TGTGCCATTCCTAGAGCAGTCCAGTATGGCTCCTACGAGCAGTACTTC.

The gene calls are TRBV11-3 and TRBJ1-1; D perhaps matches TRBD1 (6 bases). Deletions cut 3 bases from V and 4 bases from J, with 12 bases between. Germline lookup yields CDR1 SGHNT and CDR2 YENEEA. The CDR3 has 14 amino acids. The CDR3 DNA follows: TGTGCCAGCAGCTTCGGACAGCCGGCCACTGAAGCTTTCTTT. It codes for CASSFGQPATEAFF.

The V and J genes are TRBV5-1 and TRBJ2-1; unclear D gene. The length of the CDR3 is 14 residues. The V gene's germline CDR1 is SGHRS and CDR2 YFSETQ. The V and J ends lost 3 bases and 5 bases respectively, with 12 bases between them. In nucleotides, the CDR3 is TGCGCCAGCAGCTCCGGACCCACAAACAATGAGCAGTTCTTC. Encoded protein: CASSSGPTNNEQFF.

This chain connects TRBV29-1 to TRBJ1-4; D unclear. Trimming cost V 4 bases and J 0 bases, with 0 bases left between them. This CDR3 has 11 residues. Per germline, CDR1 SQVTM and CDR2 ANQGSEA. This chain's CDR3 is CSVATNEKLFF. CDR3 DNA sequence: TGCAGCGTTGCAACTAATGAAAAACTGTTTTTT.

The chain is built from TRBV7-2 and TRBJ1-1; no definite D call. The germline gives CDR1 SGHTA, CDR2 FQGNSA. Trimming took 1 base from V and 1 from J, leaving 7 bases between them. The CDR3 loop spans 14 amino acids. DNA for the CDR3: TGTGCCAGCAGCTTAGAAGGAGAGAACACTGAAGCTTTCTTT. Amino acid sequence: CASSLEGENTEAFF.